Listed below are T cell receptor beta chains from one sample, sequenced in a study of T cell repertoires in cytomegalovirus infection. No antigen is known for these receptors. TCRdb redid the calling of the reads with MiXCR, one entry per CDR3 protein. The sample includes about 270,000 distinct CDR3 sequences, less than 25% of them seen just once. The specimen was cultured PBMCs, collected from culture after CMV antigen stimulation. These receptors came from a human donor in good health (CMV status not recorded). Some clones in this sample may be carry-over from other donors' samples. CDR3s include the opening cysteine and the closing phenylalanine or tryptophan. The D gene is left open where the match is weak. Clone size is stated in some rows and not others, as once, few, many or a class when expanded.

TRBD2 | - | TRBV12-5 | CASGPTIVAGYNEQFF
- | - | TRBV6-2/TRBV6-3 | CASSYSGTDYEQYF
TRBD2 | once | TRBV6-2/TRBV6-3 | CASRRTSGGKNEQFF
TRBD2 | - | TRBV6-2/TRBV6-3 | CASTKGRRLAENTGELFF
- | many | TRBV7-2 | CASSLDLVSTGELFF
- | - | TRBV7-9 | CASSPQVTYEQYF
TRBD1 | few | TRBV6-4 | CASSEQGDTGELFF
- | - | TRBV7-9 | CASSPPGAMAEKLFF
- | - | TRBV27 | CASSPLTPRGVNTEAFF
- | few | TRBV10-2 | CASSEIETSGYGYTF
TRBD2 | many | TRBV7-2 | CASSFSRASGKDTQYF
- | few | TRBV5-1 | CASSLRGTRNTEAFF
TRBD2 | - | TRBV5-5 | CASSWTGGRRFEEQFF
TRBD1 | many | TRBV6-8 | CASSPDMTGTVDTGELFF
- | - | TRBV30 | CAWSISGTLGDTIYF
TRBD2 | - | TRBV7-2 | CASSLSPAGGADTQYF
TRBD2 | many | TRBV7-6 | CASSFTSATYEQYF
- | - | TRBV4-3 | CASSQEGLAFFAGYPYEQYF
- | many | TRBV7-2 | CASSLVRAVDREGKFF
TRBD1 | - | TRBV27 | CASSSRDRGSYEQYF